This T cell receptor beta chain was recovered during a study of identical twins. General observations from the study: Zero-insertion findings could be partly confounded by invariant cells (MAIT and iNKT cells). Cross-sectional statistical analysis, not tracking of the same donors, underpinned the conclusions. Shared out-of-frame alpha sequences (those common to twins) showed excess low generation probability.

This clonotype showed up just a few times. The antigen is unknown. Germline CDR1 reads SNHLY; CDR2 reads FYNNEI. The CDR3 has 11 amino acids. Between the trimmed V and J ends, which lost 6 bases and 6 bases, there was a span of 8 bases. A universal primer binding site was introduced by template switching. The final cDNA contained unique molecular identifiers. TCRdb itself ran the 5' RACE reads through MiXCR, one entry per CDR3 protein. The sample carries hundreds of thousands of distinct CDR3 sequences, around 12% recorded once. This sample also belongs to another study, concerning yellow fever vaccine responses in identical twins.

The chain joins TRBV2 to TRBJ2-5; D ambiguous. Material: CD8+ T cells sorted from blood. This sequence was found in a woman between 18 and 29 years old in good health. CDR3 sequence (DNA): TGTGCCAGCAGGCCTGATCAGACCCAGTACTTC. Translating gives CASRPDQTQYF.